Detailed here is one T cell receptor beta chain. Antigen: not known. This specimen comes from a study of cytomegalovirus exposure and HLA in healthy donors. Study-level information: The same platform was used for the 110 or so validation repertoires and the 500 to 700 first-cohort repertoires, a later analysis reported.

General observations from the study: Despite most TCR sequences being rare, some public TCRs occurred in many donors. The authors confirmed in vitro that three CMV-associated chains were specific for CMV antigens. According to a subsequent analysis, TCR clusters identified in the first cohort showed a tendency to co-occur across the approximately 120 validation repertoires.

The germline CDR1 and CDR2 sequences are MNHNS and SASEGT. Trimming pared 2 bases from V and 3 bases from J, leaving 8 bases between. CDR3 length equals 13 residues. Libraries were prepared by immunoSEQ multiplex PCR; TCRdb keeps only in-frame clonotypes and omits some of them. The data show some 210,000 clones, around 90% seen once. The chain has TRBV6-1 and TRBJ2-7; D might be TRBD2 (5 bases). The sample was PBMCs. The origin of this receptor is a woman aged 18 to 35 in good health and CMV-seropositive. The CDR3 loop is CASSETADYEQYF. In nucleotides, the CDR3 is TGTGCCAGCAGTGAAACAGCGGACTACGAGCAGTACTTC.